This TCR beta chain was retrieved from a study of T cell changes during pregnancy in multiple sclerosis. Clones were read by immunoSEQ multiplex PCR, and TCRdb kept only the in-frame ones, dropping some. The sample shows roughly 89,000 clones, about 93% of them seen only once. Germline CDR1 is SGHTA and CDR2 is FQGNSA. Losses at the gene ends were 4 bases for V and 5 bases for J; bases not matched to a gene: 5. This CDR3 region has 14 residues. The input for sequencing was peripheral blood, taken after pregnancy. This chain connects TRBV7-2 to TRBJ2-7; 10 bases are shared with TRBD1. The sequence derives from a female donor in good health, enrolled as a control in a pregnancy study. CDR3 residues: CASSSGTGVHEQYF. The CDR3 coding sequence is TGTGCCAGCAGCTCCGGGACAGGGGTCCACGAGCAGTACTTC.